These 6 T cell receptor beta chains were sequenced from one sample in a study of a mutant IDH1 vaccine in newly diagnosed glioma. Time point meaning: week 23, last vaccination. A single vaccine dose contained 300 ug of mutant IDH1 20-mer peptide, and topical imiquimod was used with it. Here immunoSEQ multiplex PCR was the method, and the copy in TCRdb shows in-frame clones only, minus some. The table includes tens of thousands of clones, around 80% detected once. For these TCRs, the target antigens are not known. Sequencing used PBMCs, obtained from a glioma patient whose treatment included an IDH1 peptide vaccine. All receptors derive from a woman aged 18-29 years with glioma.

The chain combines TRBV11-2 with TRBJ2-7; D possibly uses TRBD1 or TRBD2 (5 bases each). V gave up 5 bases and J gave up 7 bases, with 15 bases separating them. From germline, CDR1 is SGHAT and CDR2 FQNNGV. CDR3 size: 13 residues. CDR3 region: CASSQDLGGEQYF. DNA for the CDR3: TGTGCCAGCAGCCAGGATCTTGGGGGAGAGCAGTACTTC.

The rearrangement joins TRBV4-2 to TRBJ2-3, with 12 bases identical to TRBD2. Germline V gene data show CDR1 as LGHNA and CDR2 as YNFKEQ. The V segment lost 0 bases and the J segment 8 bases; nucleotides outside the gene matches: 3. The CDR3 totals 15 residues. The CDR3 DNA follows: TGTGCCAGCAGCCAAGATTCGGGACTAGCGGGTACGCAGTATTTT. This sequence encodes CASSQDSGLAGTQYF.

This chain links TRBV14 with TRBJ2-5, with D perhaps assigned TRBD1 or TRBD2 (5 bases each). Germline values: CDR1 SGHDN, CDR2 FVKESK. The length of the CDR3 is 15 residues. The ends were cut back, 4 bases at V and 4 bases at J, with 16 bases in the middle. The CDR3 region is CASSPQGTRGETQYF. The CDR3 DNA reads TGTGCCAGCAGCCCCCAGGGAACGAGGGGAGAGACCCAGTACTTC.

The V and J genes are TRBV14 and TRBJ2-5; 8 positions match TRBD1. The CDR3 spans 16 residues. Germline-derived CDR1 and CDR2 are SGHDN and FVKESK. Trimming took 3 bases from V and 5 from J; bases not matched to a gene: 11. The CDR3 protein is CASSQLQGAWEETQYF. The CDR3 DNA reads TGTGCCAGCAGCCAGTTGCAGGGGGCTTGGGAGGAGACCCAGTACTTC.

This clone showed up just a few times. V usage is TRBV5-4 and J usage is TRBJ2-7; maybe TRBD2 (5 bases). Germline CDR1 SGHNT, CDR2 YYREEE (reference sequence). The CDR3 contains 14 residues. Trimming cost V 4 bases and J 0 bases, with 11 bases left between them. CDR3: CASSAAAGSYEQYF. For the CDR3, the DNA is TGTGCCAGCAGCGCAGCGGCTGGCTCCTACGAGCAGTACTTC.

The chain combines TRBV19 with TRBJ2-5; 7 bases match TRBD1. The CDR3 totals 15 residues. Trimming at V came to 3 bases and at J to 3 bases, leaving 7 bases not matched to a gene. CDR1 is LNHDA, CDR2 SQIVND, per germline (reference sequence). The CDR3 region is CASSIKTGTEETQYF. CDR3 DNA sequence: TGTGCCAGTAGTATTAAGACCGGGACAGAAGAGACCCAGTACTTC.